The sequence of this TCR beta chain was determined in a study of cytomegalovirus exposure and HLA in healthy donors. There are a few counts of this clone. Its specificity is not known. Study-wide points: The study labeled more than 150 TCR beta chains cytomegalovirus-associated. According to a later analysis, TCR clusters from the first cohort tended to co-occur in the 120 or so validation repertoires. The study found most TCR sequences rare, yet found some public TCRs in many donors.

The repertoire was sequenced with immunoSEQ multiplex PCR; TCRdb's copy has only in-frame clones and lacks some. The sample consists of around 56,000 clones, 93% of them appearing once. The V gene's germline CDR1 is SNHLY and CDR2 FYNNEI. The CDR3 is 14 residues long. The junction had 5 bases not matched to a gene; V was cut back by 6 bases and J by 7 bases. The receptor comes from a woman aged 18-29 years in good health and CMV-seropositive. This chain joins TRBV2 and TRBJ1-6, with 8 bases identical to TRBD1. The specimen was PBMCs. The CDR3 protein is CASRGQVLNSPLHF. CDR3 DNA: TGTGCCAGCAGGGGACAGGTACTGAATTCACCCCTCCACTTT.